These 20 T cell receptor beta chains share one sample of origin, sequenced in a study of breast tumors, draining lymph nodes, adjacent tissues. Axillary draining lymph nodes of breast cancer patients supplied the node samples. TCRdb reprocessed the multiplex PCR reads with MiXCR, giving one entry per CDR3 protein. This sample has 90,000 to 120,000 distinct CDR3 sequences, with less than 25% found just once. Sequenced material: axillary lymph node tissue. The receptors originated from a female donor with breast cancer. Some clones in this sample may be carry-over from other donors' samples.

V usage is TRBV7-2 and J usage is TRBJ2-7; D remains ambiguous. The CDR3 is 12 residues long. Germline V gene data show CDR1 as SGHTA and CDR2 as FQGNSA. The V end lost 1 base, the J end lost 6 bases, and 7 bases lay between the germline ends. In DNA, the CDR3 is TGTGCCAGCAGCTTAGGGAGTGGCGAGCAGTACTTC. Its translation: CASSLGSGEQYF.

This clonotype was found a few times. The V call is TRBV27, the J call TRBJ1-5; unclear D gene. The germline gives CDR1 MNHEY, CDR2 SMNVEV (reference sequence). The CDR3 has 15 residues. Deletions cut 0 bases from V and 5 bases from J, with 11 bases between. The CDR3 DNA reads TGTGCCAGCAGTTTATCAGGAGACCAGGATCAGCCCCAGCATTTT. Translation gives CASSLSGDQDQPQHF.

Turning to this clonotype: Since a much larger clone is just one base distant, this may be a read error. It is likely a read error, because the conserved phenylalanine at the end of the CDR3 is missing. The gene calls are TRBV30 and TRBJ1-2; 8 bases map to TRBD1. Germline values: CDR1 GTSNPN, CDR2 SVGIG (reference sequence). This CDR3 is 14 amino acids long. Unmatched junction bases numbered 4, after V lost 0 bases and J lost 4 bases. The CDR3 region is CAWSVRTGPYGYTV. The CDR3 coding sequence is TGTGCCTGGAGTGTGAGGACAGGGCCCTATGGCTACACCGTC.

V is TRBV2 and J is TRBJ2-6, with TRBD1 matching 9 bases. J was trimmed by 1 base and V by 11 bases; bases with no gene match: 12. Germline values: CDR1 SNHLY, CDR2 FYNNEI. The CDR3 runs to 17 residues. CDR3 amino acids: CAGNPGQGFSGANVLTF. CDR3 in DNA: TGTGCCGGCAATCCGGGACAGGGATTTTCTGGGGCCAACGTCCTGACTTTC.

This clonotype came up many times. The CDR3 nucleotides are TGTGCCAGCAGGAAGACAGGGGCCTACGAGCAGTACTTC. This encodes CASRKTGAYEQYF. The chain has TRBV14 and TRBJ2-7, with 8 nucleotides matching TRBD1. The CDR3 is 13 residues long. Germline V gives CDR1 SGHDN, CDR2 FVKESK. Germline trimming cut 6 bases from V and 2 bases from J; bases unmatched to any gene: 3.

This clonotype was recorded many times. The rearrangement links TRBV4-1 to TRBJ1-4; D not certain. The CDR3 runs to 14 residues. Germline V gene sequence: CDR1 MGHRA, CDR2 YSYEKL. Trimming removed 5 bases at V and 3 bases at J, with 10 bases between. CDR3 nucleotide sequence: TGCGCCAGCAGCATTGGGGTCGCTAATGAAAAACTGTTTTTT. Its translation is CASSIGVANEKLFF.

This clonotype has at least ten counts. This rearrangement joins TRBV11-2 to TRBJ1-3; D is perhaps TRBD1 (6 bases). CDR1 and CDR2 from the germline V gene are SGHAT and FQNNGV. V was trimmed by 1 base and J by 3 bases, leaving 13 bases between them. This CDR3 contains 16 residues. The DNA of the CDR3 is TGTGCCAGCAGCTTAGGTGGGGGGGCCTTTGGAAACACCATATATTTT. Its translation: CASSLGGGAFGNTIYF.

This clonotype was observed at least ten times. The chain couples TRBV7-3 to TRBJ2-3, with 7 positions matching TRBD1. Trimming at V came to 6 bases and at J to 2 bases, leaving 5 bases not matched to a gene. This CDR3 spans 14 amino acids. The germline V gene encodes CDR1 SGHTA and CDR2 FQGTGA. The CDR3 DNA follows: TGTGCCAGCAGTGTAGGGGGCCTCACAGATACGCAGTATTTT. Translation gives CASSVGGLTDTQYF.

Details on this clonotype: The CDR3 ends on some other residue instead of the conserved phenylalanine or tryptophan, so this is likely a read error. V is TRBV19 and J is TRBJ2-2, with TRBD2 as a possible D gene (5 bases). The CDR3 has 12 residues. V was pared by 10 bases and J by 4 bases, with 10 bases between. From germline, CDR1 is LNHDA and CDR2 SQIVND (reference sequence). CDR3: CATGLITGELFS. Here the CDR3 DNA reads TGTGCCACCGGACTCATCACCGGGGAGCTGTTTTCT.

Many counts were recorded for this clonotype. The chain couples TRBV10-3 to TRBJ2-7, with 12 bases aligning to TRBD2. V shed 2 bases and J 4 bases; nucleotides not matched to a gene: 6. Germline V gene sequence: CDR1 ENHRY, CDR2 SYGVKD. CDR3 length: 16 amino acids. CDR3 sequence (DNA): TGTGCCATCAGTGAGCCCCCTGGACTAGCGGGATACGAGCAGTACTTC. This codes for CAISEPPGLAGYEQYF.

In this sample, this clonotype turned up many times. The chain employs TRBV2 and TRBJ2-3; D ambiguous. V lost 4 bases to trimming and J lost 5 bases, with 4 bases between them. This CDR3 spans 11 amino acids. The germline CDR1 and CDR2 sequences are SNHLY and FYNNEI. In nucleotides, the CDR3 is TGTGCCAGCAGTGTTCGAGATACGCAGTATTTT. Encoded protein: CASSVRDTQYF.

This clonotype occurred many times. V gene TRBV5-5 combines with J gene TRBJ2-2; D uncertain. Germline loops: CDR1 SGHKS, CDR2 YYEKEE (reference sequence). The CDR3 spans 12 residues. Deletions cut 4 bases from V and 7 bases from J, with 8 bases between. The CDR3 DNA follows: TGTGCCAGCAGCCAGGTTGTCGGGGAGCTGTTTTTT. Amino acids: CASSQVVGELFF.

Notes on this clonotype: The junction departs from germline at one end; a sequencing error may be responsible. This chain links TRBV10-2 with TRBJ2-1; D is undetermined. The length of the CDR3 is 13 residues. CDR1 is WSHSY, CDR2 SAAADI, per germline. The DNA for the CDR3 is TGCGCCAGCAGGATAGGCTCCTACAACGAGCAGTTCTTC. It encodes CASRIGSYNEQFF.

This clonotype was detected many times. The CDR3: CASSPTASSYEQYF. For the CDR3, the DNA is TGCGCCAGCAGCCCGACCGCCAGCTCCTACGAGCAGTACTTC. The V gene is TRBV4-1, the J gene TRBJ2-7, with D unresolved. V shed 4 bases and J shed 0 bases, with 10 bases lying between them. From germline, CDR1 is MGHRA and CDR2 YSYEKL. This CDR3 is built from 14 residues.

This clonotype was seen at least ten times. The V call is TRBV5-4, the J call TRBJ1-4; 11 bases are a match to TRBD1. The CDR3 sequence is 16 residues long. V dropped 2 bases and J dropped 7; count of bases not matched to a gene: 7. Germline lookup yields CDR1 SGHNT and CDR2 YYREEE (reference sequence). In DNA form, the CDR3 reads TGTGCCAGCAGCTTCGCGCGGGACAGGGGGACTGAAAAACTGTTTTTT. As protein: CASSFARDRGTEKLFF. Supplemented by reference TRBV5-4 and TRBJ1-4, the full variable domain reads ETGVTQSPTHLIKTRGQQVTLRCSSQSGHNTVSWYQQALGQGPQFIFQYYREEENGRGNFPPRFSGLQFPNYSSELNVNALELDDSALYLCASSFARDRGTEKLFFGSGTQLSVL.

This clonotype was picked up many times. The V gene is TRBV14, the J gene TRBJ2-1; 10 bases agree with TRBD1. Per the germline V gene, CDR1 is SGHDN and CDR2 is FVKESK. V trimming: 2 bases; J trimming: 2 bases; junction bases outside the gene matches: 3. CDR3 length equals 16 residues. The CDR3 coding sequence is TGTGCCAGCAGCCAACTCGACAGGGGGCCCTACAATGAGCAGTTCTTC. This translates into CASSQLDRGPYNEQFF.

At least ten counts were recorded for this clonotype. For the CDR3, the DNA is TGTGCCAGCAGCTTGGGTGGCAGGTCGGGTGGCTACACCTTC. Residues: CASSLGGRSGGYTF. J is TRBJ1-2 and V is TRBV5-6; D unclear. CDR3 length: 14 amino acids. Trimming stripped 0 bases from V and 7 bases from J, with 13 bases between. The germline gives CDR1 SGHDT, CDR2 YYEEEE.

V gene TRBV19 combines with J gene TRBJ2-7; 9 nucleotides line up with TRBD2. Germline-derived CDR1 and CDR2 are LNHDA and SQIVND (reference sequence). V dropped 2 bases and J dropped 6; count of bases not matched to a gene: 8. The CDR3 consists of 15 residues. CDR3 in amino acids: CASSISGLASSEQYF. The CDR3 DNA reads as TGTGCCAGTAGTATATCGGGACTAGCCTCGAGCGAGCAGTACTTC.

The table lists this clonotype with many counts. The rearrangement joins TRBV29-1 to TRBJ2-2; TRBD1 aligns across 7 bases. In germline, CDR1 is SQVTM, CDR2 ANQGSEA. The CDR3 is made up of 13 amino acids. J gave up 2 bases and V 7 bases, and 4 bases lay outside the gene matches. The CDR3 DNA sequence: TGCAGCGGTGGGGACAGCAACACCGGGGAGCTGTTTTTT. Protein sequence: CSGGDSNTGELFF.

The chain has TRBV5-1 and TRBJ2-1; TRBD1 aligns across 12 bases. Germline V gene data show CDR1 as SGHRS and CDR2 as YFSETQ. CDR3 size: 16 residues. J was trimmed by 6 bases and V by 6 bases; bases with no gene match: 10. Here the CDR3 reads CASTPGTGGDSNEQFF. DNA of the CDR3: TGCGCCAGCACCCCGGGGACAGGGGGCGACTCCAATGAGCAGTTCTTC.